Listed below are T cell receptor beta chains from one sample, sequenced in a study of CD8 T cells in ankylosing spondylitis. TCRdb processed the 5' RACE reads anew with MiXCR; each CDR3 protein has one entry. This table has approximately 400,000 distinct CDR3 sequences, 17% appearing once. The material sequenced was blood, either unsorted or a sorted T cell fraction (not recorded which). Every receptor here comes from a male donor with ankylosing spondylitis. CDR3s include the opening cysteine and the closing phenylalanine or tryptophan. The D gene is left open where the match is weak.

- TRBV20-1 13 CSARTGFSYEQYF
- TRBV27 11 CASSSPLRQFF
- TRBV12-3/TRBV12-4 18 CASSPGSGTRSNTGELFF
- TRBV6-2/TRBV6-3 13 CASSYRASYGYTF
TRBD1 TRBV6-2/TRBV6-3 15 CASSYLGQGNSPLHF
- TRBV29-1 15 CSGLTSTGEGETQYF
- TRBV20-1 15 CSVRPRGRGIGAAFF
- TRBV5-1 14 CASSLGSLGETQYF
- TRBV18 14 CASLGENGGQPQHF
TRBD2 TRBV20-1 18 CSARGYRPGRANTGELFF
TRBD1 TRBV27 14 CASSIGQGADTQYF
- TRBV20-1 11 CSARQGYEQFF
- TRBV2 15 CASRGAVTGDNEQFF
- TRBV29-1 14 CSVARDPATYEQYF
TRBD1 TRBV7-9 14 CASSHAQGEQTQYF
- TRBV7-3 13 CASSSLRNSPLHF
TRBD2 TRBV7-9 14 CASSFGLVTDTQYF
TRBD2 TRBV15 15 CATSRDGGVEETQYF
- TRBV10-3 14 CAIAGQSSYNEQFF
TRBD1 TRBV12-3/TRBV12-4 16 CASSRNPTGGGYGYTF
TRBD2 TRBV28 14 CASRSTSGRNEQYF
- TRBV6-1 12 CAIPDIYYGYTF
- TRBV9 15 CASSVVRGSHNEQFF
- TRBV20-1 14 CSATGDPGNYGYTF
- TRBV12-3/TRBV12-4 16 CASNRGGTGSSYEQYF
- TRBV4-2 15 CASSQWTGGGYGYTF